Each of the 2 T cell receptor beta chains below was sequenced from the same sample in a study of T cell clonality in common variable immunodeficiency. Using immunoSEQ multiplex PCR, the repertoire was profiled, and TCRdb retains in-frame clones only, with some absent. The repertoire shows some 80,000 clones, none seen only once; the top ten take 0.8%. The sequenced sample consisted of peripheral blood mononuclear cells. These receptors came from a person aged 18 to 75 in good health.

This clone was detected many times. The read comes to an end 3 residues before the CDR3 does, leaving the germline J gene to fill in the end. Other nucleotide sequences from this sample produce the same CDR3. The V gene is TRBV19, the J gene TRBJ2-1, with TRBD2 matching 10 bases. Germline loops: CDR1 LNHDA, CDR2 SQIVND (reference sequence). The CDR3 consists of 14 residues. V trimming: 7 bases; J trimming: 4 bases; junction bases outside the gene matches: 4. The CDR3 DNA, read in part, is TGTGCCAGTACAGGAGCGGGAGGGTACAATGAG. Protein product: CASTGAGGYNE. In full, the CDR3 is CASTGAGGYNEQFF. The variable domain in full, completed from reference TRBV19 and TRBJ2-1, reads DGGITQSPKYLFRKEGQNVTLSCEQNLNHDAMYWYRQDPGQGLRLIYYSQIVNDFQKGDIAEGYSVSREKKESFPLTVTSAQKNPTAFYLCASTGAGGYNEQFFGPGTRLTVL.

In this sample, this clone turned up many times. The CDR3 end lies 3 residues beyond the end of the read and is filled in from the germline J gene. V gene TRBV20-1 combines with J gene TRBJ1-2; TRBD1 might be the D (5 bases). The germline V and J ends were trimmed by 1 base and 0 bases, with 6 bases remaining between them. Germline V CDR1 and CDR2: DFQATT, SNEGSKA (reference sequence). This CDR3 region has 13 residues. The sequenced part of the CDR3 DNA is TGCAGTGCTAGAGCGGGGGCTAACTATGGC. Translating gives CSARAGANYG. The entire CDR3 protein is CSARAGANYGYTF.